The sequence of this T cell receptor beta chain was determined in a study of graft-versus-host responses after intestinal transplantation. Study as a whole: Tacrolimus plus steroids were given to all recipients for two to three years, preceded by anti-thymocyte globulin induction.

Germline CDR1 reads SGHTA; CDR2 reads FQGNSA. This CDR3 has 15 amino acids. After removal of 4 bases from V and 6 bases from J, the junction contained 5 bases not matched to a gene. Turning to this clone: Its cognate antigen is unknown.

Profiling relied on immunoSEQ multiplex PCR, and the TCRdb table lists in-frame clones only, not all of them. The table records 150,000 or so clones, about nine tenths of them present only once. This clonotype was sampled from a human donor who received an intestinal transplant. The sequencing used unstimulated CD4+ T cells sorted from spleen or lymph node cells, collected before intestinal transplant. The chain joins TRBV7-2 to TRBJ2-1; 11 bases map to TRBD2. CDR3 DNA: TGTGCCAGCAGCTCACTAGCGGGAGCCCTCAATGAGCAGTTCTTC. Its translation: CASSSLAGALNEQFF.